What follows describes a single T cell receptor beta chain. The data originate from a study of CD8 T cells in Susac syndrome. On the study more broadly: Blood was drawn from patients with Susac syndrome. At that point, they were therapy-naive, on corticosteroids, or on intravenous immunoglobulin alone.

The CD8+ and CD4+ T cells were isolated magnetically using a negative isolation approach, whereas the TEMRA cells were enriched by FACS. With random hexamers, reverse transcription was performed on roughly 0.5 to 1 ug of RNA. Amplification of TCR beta CDR3 spanned 54 Vbeta and 13 Jbeta via immunoSEQ multiplex PCR. TCRdb processed the immunoSEQ multiplex PCR reads anew with MiXCR; each CDR3 protein has one entry. Of some 77,000 distinct CDR3 sequences in the sample, around 93% are singletons; the top ten hold about 0.15%. The CDR3 is made up of 15 amino acids. The sample comprised CD4+ T cells from PBMCs. This TCR was sampled from a human donor with Susac syndrome. J is TRBJ2-1 and V is TRBV21-1; TRBD1 is taken as the D call from the table, unchecked against the DNA. TRBV21-1 is flagged as a pseudogene. CDR3 amino acids: CAGPDRVLSDNEQFF. CDR3 nucleotides: TGTGCCGGCCCCGACAGGGTACTCTCCGACAATGAGCAGTTCTTC.